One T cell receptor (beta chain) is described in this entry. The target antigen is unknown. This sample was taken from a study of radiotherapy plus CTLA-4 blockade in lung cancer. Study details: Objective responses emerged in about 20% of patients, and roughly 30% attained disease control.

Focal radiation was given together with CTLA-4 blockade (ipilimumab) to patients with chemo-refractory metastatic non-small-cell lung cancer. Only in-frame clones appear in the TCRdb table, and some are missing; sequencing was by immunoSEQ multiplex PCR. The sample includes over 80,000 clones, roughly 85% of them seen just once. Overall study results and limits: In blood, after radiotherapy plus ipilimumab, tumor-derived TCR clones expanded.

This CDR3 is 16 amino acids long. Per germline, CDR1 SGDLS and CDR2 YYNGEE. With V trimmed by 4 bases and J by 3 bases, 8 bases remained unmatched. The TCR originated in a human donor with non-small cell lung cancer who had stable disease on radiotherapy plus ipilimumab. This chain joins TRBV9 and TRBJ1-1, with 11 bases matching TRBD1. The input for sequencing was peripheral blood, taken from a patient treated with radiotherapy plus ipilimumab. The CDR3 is CASSYGQGAYYTEAFF. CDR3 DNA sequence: TGTGCCAGCAGCTACGGACAGGGGGCCTACTACACTGAAGCTTTCTTT.